Below, 13 T cell receptor beta chains from the same sample are listed, as sequenced in a study of T cell responses to AZD1222 COVID-19 vaccine. The protocol was immunoSEQ multiplex PCR, while the TCRdb copy is restricted to in-frame clones and leaves out a portion. The repertoire has fewer than 5,500 clones, about nine tenths of them found once; the top ten carry roughly 5.2%. This specimen consisted of peripheral blood, obtained 28 days after the second AZD1222 dose. The receptors were gathered from an adult who received the AZD1222 COVID-19 vaccine.

V and J are TRBV11-2 and TRBJ2-7; 8 nucleotides line up with TRBD1. This CDR3 comprises 14 residues. Trimming at V came to 6 bases and at J to 2 bases, leaving 6 bases not matched to a gene. Germline V gene lookup returns CDR1 SGHAT and CDR2 FQNNGV. CDR3 nucleotide sequence: TGTGCCAGCAGTTTCCCGGGACAGGCCTACGAGCAGTACTTC. Translating gives CASSFPGQAYEQYF.

The chain employs TRBV14 and TRBJ1-5; 10 bases agree with TRBD1. The germline CDR1 and CDR2 sequences are SGHDN and FVKESK. Trimming removed 3 bases from V and 1 base from J; junction bases left unmatched: 9. The length of the CDR3 is 18 residues. The CDR3 sequence is CASSQGPPGQGSNQPQHF. The CDR3 DNA follows: TGTGCCAGCAGCCAGGGCCCTCCGGGACAGGGGAGCAATCAGCCCCAGCATTTT.

The chain recombines TRBV5-4 with TRBJ2-3, with D tentatively TRBD2 (6 bases). Germline values: CDR1 SGHNT, CDR2 YYREEE (reference sequence). The CDR3 spans 15 residues. V lost 4 bases to trimming and J lost 4 bases, with 16 bases between them. This CDR3 reads CASSGGTSQADTQYF. The CDR3 bases are TGTGCCAGCAGCGGAGGGACCTCTCAAGCAGATACGCAGTATTTT.

The gene calls are TRBV19 and TRBJ1-2; D unresolved. This CDR3 spans 15 amino acids. Germline CDR1 is LNHDA and CDR2 is SQIVND (reference sequence). Deletions cut 5 bases from V and 4 bases from J, with 17 bases between. The CDR3 region is CASSSLEGGLYGYTF. In nucleotides, the CDR3 is TGTGCCAGTAGTTCCCTGGAGGGTGGCCTCTATGGCTACACCTTC.

The chain has TRBV6-5 and TRBJ2-7; 7 bases match TRBD1. The CDR3 length is 13 residues. With V trimmed by 5 bases and J by 6 bases, 7 bases remained unmatched. Germline assignment: CDR1 MNHEY and CDR2 SVGAGI. CDR3 in DNA: TGTGCCAGCAGTCCCCGGACAGGAAGCGAGCAGTACTTC. This encodes CASSPRTGSEQYF.

The V call is TRBV12-3 or TRBV12-4, the J call TRBJ1-6; the D is unclear. V was pared by 5 bases and J by 10 bases, with 12 bases between. This CDR3 has 13 residues. In nucleotides, the CDR3 is TGTGCCAGCAGTCTCGCAGTTTGGTCACCCCTCCACTTT. Protein product: CASSLAVWSPLHF.

The chain employs TRBV2 and TRBJ1-5; the D gene is possibly TRBD1 (5 bases). This CDR3 is built from 17 residues. V was shortened by 4 bases and J by 1 base, with 17 bases between the two germline ends. CDR1 SNHLY and CDR2 FYNNEI come from the germline V gene. CDR3 sequence reads: CASSGGTSGWSNQPQHF. The CDR3 DNA is TGTGCCAGCAGTGGAGGGACCTCTGGATGGAGCAATCAGCCCCAGCATTTT. Combining the CDR3 with reference TRBV2 and TRBJ1-5 gives the whole variable domain EPEVTQTPSHQVTQMGQEVILRCVPISNHLYFYWYRQILGQKVEFLVSFYNNEISEKSEIFDDQFSVERPDGSNFTLKIRSTKLEDSAMYFCASSGGTSGWSNQPQHFGDGTRLSIL.

The chain carries TRBV19 and TRBJ2-2; the D gene is possibly TRBD1 (6 bases). This CDR3 is 15 amino acids long. Trimming took off 5 bases at V and 1 base at J, with 11 bases between the two ends. Per germline, CDR1 LNHDA and CDR2 SQIVND (reference sequence). As DNA, the CDR3 is TGTGCCAGTAGTCTGGACAGCCGGAACACCGGGGAGCTGTTTTTT. It translates to CASSLDSRNTGELFF. Using reference TRBV19 and TRBJ2-2 for the parts outside the CDR3, the full variable domain is DGGITQSPKYLFRKEGQNVTLSCEQNLNHDAMYWYRQDPGQGLRLIYYSQIVNDFQKGDIAEGYSVSREKKESFPLTVTSAQKNPTAFYLCASSLDSRNTGELFFGEGSRLTVL.

A remark on this clone: A read error may account for a junction end that differs from germline. The CDR3 region is CASRGRDYHF. The CDR3 coding sequence is TGCGCCAGCAGAGGCCGGGACTATCACTTC. This chain links TRBV10-1 with TRBJ2-5; the match to TRBD2 covers 7 bases. Germline V CDR1 and CDR2: WNHNN, SYGVQD (reference sequence). The CDR3 length is 10 residues.

The chain employs TRBV2 and TRBJ1-5; D is undetermined. From germline, CDR1 is SNHLY and CDR2 FYNNEI. The germline V and J ends were trimmed by 4 bases and 3 bases, with 7 bases remaining between them. This CDR3 has 13 residues. The CDR3 nucleotides read TGTGCCAGCAGTGGGGGAGTCAATCAGCCCCAGCATTTT. This gives the protein CASSGGVNQPQHF.

The chain employs TRBV7-8 and TRBJ2-1, with D possibly matching TRBD2 (5 bases). Germline V gene sequence: CDR1 SGHVS, CDR2 FQNEAQ. The germline V and J ends were trimmed by 1 base and 14 bases, with 9 bases remaining between them. The CDR3 is 11 amino acids. The CDR3 region has the DNA TGTGCCAGCAGCTTAGACTCGAGGGAGTTCTTC. Protein product: CASSLDSREFF.

The gene calls are TRBV7-9 and TRBJ1-1, with 8 bases fitting TRBD1. The length of the CDR3 is 13 residues. From germline, CDR1 is SEHNR and CDR2 FQNEAQ (reference sequence). With 0 bases clipped from V and 12 bases from J, the junction kept 6 bases outside the gene matches. The chain's CDR3 is CASSLATGVGSFF. The CDR3 nucleotides are TGTGCCAGCAGCTTAGCGACAGGGGTTGGGTCTTTCTTT. Full variable domain (outside the CDR3, taken from reference TRBV7-9 and TRBJ1-1): DTGVSQNPRHKITKRGQNVTFRCDPISEHNRLYWYRQTLGQGPEFLTYFQNEAQLEKSRLLSDRFSAERPKGSFSTLEIQRTEQGDSAMYLCASSLATGVGSFFGQGTRLTVV.

This sequence joins TRBV4-1 and TRBJ1-5; D gene unclear. This CDR3 region has 15 residues. V was shortened by 1 base and J by 0 bases, with 7 bases between the two germline ends. Per germline, CDR1 MGHRA and CDR2 YSYEKL. CDR3: CASSQVVNSNQPQHF. CDR3 in DNA: TGCGCCAGCAGCCAAGTAGTCAATAGCAATCAGCCCCAGCATTTT.